This TCR beta chain was observed in a study of T cells in Graves' hyperthyroidism and ophthalmopathy. The study, taken as a whole, reports: Most clonotypes expanded in the thyroid (above 0.001) were also present in blood. Ophthalmopathy onset followed model prediction by a median approximately seven months.

CDR1 and CDR2 from the germline V gene are MNHNS and SASEGT. The CDR3 runs to 12 residues. After removal of 6 bases from V and 6 bases from J, the junction contained 4 bases not matched to a gene. Ophthalmopathy patients showed a Clinical Activity Score of at least 3, NOSPECS grade of at least 4 and duration under 3 months. Patients were excluded for uncontrolled infection, other autoimmune disease, pregnancy or lactation. At least ten counts were recorded for this clonotype. Its target is unknown. TCR beta CDR3 region amplification was performed from RNA transcripts. TCR CDR3 regions were first amplified by RT-PCR with HTBI primers. MiXCR was run by TCRdb on the multiplex PCR reads, yielding one entry per CDR3 protein. This table holds about 520,000 distinct CDR3 sequences, approximately 25% found once.

The chain uses TRBV6-1 and TRBJ1-1; 7 nucleotides align to TRBD1. This TCR came from a woman aged 25 to 39 with Graves' ophthalmopathy. Sequences were obtained from blood. The CDR3 DNA follows: TGTGCCAGCAGGGTCACAGGGGCTGAAGCTTTCTTT. It codes for CASRVTGAEAFF.